Listed below are T cell receptor beta chains from one sample, sequenced in a study of T-cell memory formation after mild COVID-19. TCRdb reanalysed the 5' RACE reads using MiXCR and keeps one entry per CDR3 protein. The profile shows about 450,000 distinct CDR3 sequences, less than 25% of them singletons. The sample taken for sequencing was PBMCs or a T cell subset sorted from them (not recorded which). These receptors were taken from an adult woman who had mild COVID-19 (a few samples of this study predate the infection). Cell type and time point are not known. CDR3s include the opening cysteine and the closing phenylalanine or tryptophan. A D gene is named only where the DNA matches it firmly. Only part of the rows carry a size: once, few, many, or a class if the clone is expanded.

TRBJ2-1,-,few,TRBV5-6,CASSFLLAGPNEQFF,TGTGCCAGCAGCTTCTTACTAGCCGGCCCCAATGAGCAGTTCTTC
TRBJ1-4,TRBD1,-,TRBV12-3/TRBV12-4,CASSYSPGTGQHIREKLFF,TGTGCCAGCAGCTACAGTCCCGGGACAGGGCAACATATTCGTGAAAAACTGTTTTTT
TRBJ2-1,TRBD2,-,TRBV5-1,CASSLVALAGGNEQFF,TGCGCCAGCAGCTTGGTAGCCCTAGCGGGAGGCAATGAGCAGTTCTTC
TRBJ2-1,-,few,TRBV29-1,CSGPLGGNEQFF,TGCAGCGGGCCCCTTGGGGGCAATGAGCAGTTCTTC
TRBJ2-5,-,-,TRBV10-3,CAIGKETQYF,TGTGCCATCGGCAAAGAGACCCAGTACTTC
TRBJ1-1,-,-,TRBV11-2,CASSFLGEARAEAFF,TGTGCCAGCAGCTTCCTCGGGGAAGCGAGAGCTGAAGCTTTCTTT
TRBJ2-2,TRBD1,few,TRBV27,CASSTGTGETGELFF,TGTGCCAGCAGTACGGGGACAGGGGAAACCGGGGAGCTGTTTTTT
TRBJ1-1,-,many,TRBV27,CASSLSATTVDGGWGTEAFF,TGTGCCAGCAGTTTATCGGCCACGACAGTGGATGGCGGCTGGGGGACTGAAGCTTTCTTT
TRBJ1-1,-,-,TRBV4-1,CASSFYENTEAFF,TGCGCCAGCAGCTTCTACGAGAACACTGAAGCTTTCTTT
TRBJ2-5,-,many,TRBV5-4,CASRFNREETQYF,TGTGCCAGCAGGTTTAACAGGGAGGAGACCCAGTACTTC
TRBJ2-3,TRBD1,few,TRBV12-3/TRBV12-4,CASSPRQGSTDTQYF,TGTGCCAGCAGTCCCCGACAGGGGAGCACAGATACGCAGTATTTT
TRBJ1-1,-,few,TRBV4-2,CASSQDWQGSTEAFF,TGTGCCAGCAGCCAGGACTGGCAGGGGAGCACTGAAGCTTTCTTT
TRBJ1-3,TRBD1,-,TRBV5-6,CASSIRTGPSGNTIYF,TGTGCCAGCAGCATTCGGACAGGCCCCTCTGGAAACACCATATATTTT
TRBJ2-6,-,-,TRBV15,CATSPRVAGANVLTF,TGTGCCACCAGCCCCCGGGTAGCTGGGGCCAACGTCCTGACTTTC
TRBJ2-7,-,few,TRBV4-2,CASSQGNAVEQYF,TGTGCCAGCAGCCAAGGGAATGCCGTCGAGCAGTACTTC
TRBJ2-3,TRBD2,few,TRBV20-1,CSARDGISGRAIPATDTQYF,TGCAGTGCTAGAGATGGGATTAGCGGGAGGGCCATTCCCGCCACAGATACGCAGTATTTT
TRBJ2-5,-,-,TRBV3-1,CASSQGLSGLMYF,TGTGCCAGCAGCCAAGGTTTGAGCGGGCTGATGTACTTC
TRBJ2-7,-,-,TRBV7-8,CASSLERVLYEQYF,TGTGCCAGCAGCTTAGAACGGGTACTCTACGAGCAGTACTTC
TRBJ1-5,-,few,TRBV12-3/TRBV12-4,CASSFSGRGQPQHF,TGTGCCAGCAGTTTTTCTGGGAGGGGCCAGCCCCAGCATTTT
TRBJ2-2,TRBD1,few,TRBV6-1,CAGDRGAGELFF,TGTGCCGGCGACAGGGGGGCCGGGGAGCTGTTTTTT
TRBJ2-6,TRBD1,few,TRBV20-1,CSARATGGFWPGANVLTF,TGCAGTGCTAGAGCTACAGGGGGGTTCTGGCCTGGGGCCAACGTCCTGACTTTC
TRBJ2-1,-,-,TRBV7-2,CASSLERTVNEQFF,TGTGCCAGCAGCTTAGAGAGGACTGTAAATGAGCAGTTCTTC
TRBJ1-2,-,-,TRBV7-2,CASSLVGPGYTF,TGTGCCAGCAGCTTAGTAGGCCCCGGGTACACCTTC
TRBJ2-1,-,few,TRBV5-1,CASSIDGSPPYNEHFF,TGCGCCAGCAGCATTGACGGGAGCCCCCCCTACAATGAGCATTTCTTC
TRBJ2-3,TRBD1,few,TRBV15,CATRPGQGGADTQYF,TGTGCCACCAGACCGGGACAGGGCGGCGCAGATACGCAGTATTTT
TRBJ2-1,-,-,TRBV20-1,CSANALGGGVYNEQFF,TGCAGTGCTAATGCACTCGGGGGCGGGGTTTACAATGAGCAGTTCTTC
TRBJ2-1,TRBD2,-,TRBV5-1,CASSLTSGVMGEQFF,TGCGCCAGCAGCTTGACTAGCGGGGTAATGGGAGAGCAGTTCTTC
TRBJ2-1,TRBD2,-,TRBV12-3/TRBV12-4,CASIPGLAPTYNEQFF,TGTGCCAGCATCCCGGGACTAGCGCCCACCTACAATGAGCAGTTCTTC
TRBJ1-2,TRBD1,-,TRBV15,CATSRDTPYGQGRGYTF,TGTGCCACCAGCAGAGACACCCCGTATGGACAGGGGCGAGGCTACACCTTC
TRBJ2-7,TRBD1,-,TRBV5-5,CASRMDRVLNEQYF,TGTGCCAGCAGGATGGACAGGGTTTTGAACGAGCAGTACTTC
TRBJ2-1,-,-,TRBV30,CAGVAVSGPEQFF,TGTGCCGGAGTAGCGGTTAGTGGCCCTGAGCAGTTCTTC
TRBJ1-2,TRBD1,many,TRBV5-1,CASSREGQLYGYTF,TGCGCCAGCAGCCGAGAGGGACAGCTCTATGGCTACACCTTC
TRBJ2-3,TRBD1,-,TRBV10-1,CASIRDRGTDTQYF,TGCGCCAGCATTCGGGACAGGGGGACAGATACGCAGTATTTT
TRBJ2-6,-,-,TRBV15,CATVGGYGANVLTF,TGTGCCACGGTAGGGGGGTATGGGGCCAACGTCCTGACTTTC
TRBJ2-3,-,many,TRBV5-1,CASSSSLPGSTDTQYF,TGCGCCAGCAGCTCCAGCCTACCGGGAAGCACAGATACGCAGTATTTT
TRBJ1-1,-,-,TRBV6-1,CASSYWTLQKGMAEAFF,TGTGCCAGCAGTTATTGGACTCTCCAGAAAGGTATGGCTGAAGCTTTCTTT
TRBJ1-5,-,few,TRBV12-3/TRBV12-4,CASSGGDQPQHF,TGTGCCAGCTCCGGGGGGGATCAGCCCCAGCATTTT
TRBJ1-2,TRBD1,-,TRBV12-3/TRBV12-4,CASSFLGQDYGYTF,TGTGCCAGCAGTTTTCTGGGACAGGACTATGGCTACACCTTC
TRBJ2-7,-,few,TRBV14,CASSELSTSYEQYF,TGTGCCAGCAGCGAGCTTAGCACCTCCTACGAGCAGTACTTC
TRBJ2-2,-,once,TRBV30,CAWSVQGATNTGELFF,TGTGCCTGGAGTGTACAAGGCGCGACGAACACCGGGGAGCTGTTTTTT
TRBJ2-7,-,few,TRBV4-1,CASSQEDGTYEQYF,TGCGCCAGCAGCCAGGAAGACGGAACCTACGAGCAGTACTTC
TRBJ2-7,-,-,TRBV12-3/TRBV12-4,CASSSRMGYEQYF,TGTGCCAGCAGTTCCAGGATGGGCTACGAGCAGTACTTC
TRBJ2-3,TRBD2,-,TRBV20-1,CSASSTGGVDTQYF,TGCAGTGCTAGTTCGACGGGAGGAGTAGATACGCAGTATTTT
TRBJ2-1,TRBD2,-,TRBV9,CASSGGGLEQFF,TGTGCCAGCAGCGGGGGGGGACTTGAGCAGTTCTTC
TRBJ2-1,-,many,TRBV28,CASSFLYNEQFF,TGTGCCAGCAGTTTTCTTTACAATGAGCAGTTCTTC
TRBJ1-4,TRBD1,few,TRBV7-8,CASSLGGGTGEGLFF,TGTGCCAGCAGCTTAGGCGGGGGGACAGGGGAAGGACTGTTTTTT
TRBJ1-1,-,-,TRBV3-1,CASSHGRSRPEAFF,TGTGCCAGCAGCCACGGACGGAGCAGACCTGAAGCTTTCTTT
TRBJ2-1,TRBD2,few,TRBV18,CASSPRLLAGSLSSYNEQFF,TGTGCCAGCTCACCACGCCTTCTAGCGGGGTCCCTAAGCTCCTACAATGAGCAGTTCTTC
TRBJ2-7,TRBD1,few,TRBV10-2,CASRAPGQGVHEQYF,TGCGCCAGCAGGGCACCGGGACAGGGGGTCCACGAGCAGTACTTC
TRBJ2-5,-,-,TRBV4-1,CASSQVGSQETQYF,TGCGCCAGCAGCCAAGTGGGTAGCCAAGAGACCCAGTACTTC
TRBJ2-1,TRBD2,-,TRBV12-3/TRBV12-4,CASSPGGPPIYNEQFF,TGTGCCAGCAGTCCGGGGGGGCCCCCGATCTACAATGAGCAGTTCTTC
TRBJ2-7,TRBD2,many,TRBV29-1,CSVQTSLTYEQYF,TGCAGCGTGCAGACTAGCCTGACCTACGAGCAGTACTTC
TRBJ2-5,TRBD2,-,TRBV7-6,CASSFTSVETQYF,TGTGCCAGCAGCTTTACTAGCGTTGAGACCCAGTACTTC
TRBJ2-5,TRBD2,-,TRBV7-9,CASTYSGGPQETQYF,TGTGCCAGCACCTATAGCGGGGGACCCCAAGAGACCCAGTACTTC
TRBJ2-5,-,-,TRBV11-1,CASSLQVAGRETQYF,TGTGCCAGCAGCTTACAGGTTGCAGGGAGAGAGACCCAGTACTTC
TRBJ2-3,-,-,TRBV15,CATSRDLQEATQYF,TGTGCCACCAGCAGAGATCTCCAGGAGGCTACGCAGTATTTT
TRBJ2-3,-,-,TRBV24-1,CATVGGVEDTQYF,TGTGCCACCGTCGGAGGGGTGGAGGATACGCAGTATTTT
TRBJ1-2,-,few,TRBV14,CASSQRGGYGYTF,TGTGCCAGCAGCCAACGGGGGGGGTATGGCTACACCTTC
TRBJ1-2,-,few,TRBV15,CATSRDQGWVRSATNYGYTF,TGTGCCACCAGCAGAGATCAAGGCTGGGTTCGGTCTGCCACAAACTATGGCTACACCTTC
TRBJ2-7,-,few,TRBV7-7,CASSLGYGYEQYF,TGTGCCAGCAGCTTAGGGTACGGCTACGAGCAGTACTTC